This TCR beta chain is from a study of PD-1 blockade in classical Hodgkin lymphoma. Study conclusions and caveats: A significant rise in TCR diversity by C4D1 was seen for CD4+ but not CD8+ cells. Later analyses included only patients treated at least 1 year post-ASCT. Before treatment, TCR diversity in newly diagnosed patients was reportedly lower than in healthy donors.

Germline V lookup: CDR1 GTSNPN, CDR2 SVGIG (reference sequence). The CDR3 runs to 14 residues. V lost 0 bases and J 8 bases, leaving 16 bases between the germline ends. The time point was: cycle 4 day 1 (C4D1), after 6 weeks of nivolumab. Every single patient, without exception, relapsed after autologous stem cell transplantation, and brentuximab vedotin exposure varied. Profiling relied on immunoSEQ multiplex PCR, and the TCRdb table lists in-frame clones only, not all of them. The table lists approximately 61,000 clones, 87% of them singletons. Worth noting for this clone: Its specificity is unknown.

The TCR sequence derives from a human donor with classical Hodgkin lymphoma. The V call is TRBV30, the J call TRBJ1-2, with TRBD1 as a possible D gene (5 bases). The material was peripheral blood mononuclear cells (PBMCs), obtained before the fourth cycle of nivolumab. Written as DNA, the CDR3 is TGTGCCTGGAGTGTTAAAGGGGTGGCTTGGGGCTACACCTTC. It is translated as CAWSVKGVAWGYTF.